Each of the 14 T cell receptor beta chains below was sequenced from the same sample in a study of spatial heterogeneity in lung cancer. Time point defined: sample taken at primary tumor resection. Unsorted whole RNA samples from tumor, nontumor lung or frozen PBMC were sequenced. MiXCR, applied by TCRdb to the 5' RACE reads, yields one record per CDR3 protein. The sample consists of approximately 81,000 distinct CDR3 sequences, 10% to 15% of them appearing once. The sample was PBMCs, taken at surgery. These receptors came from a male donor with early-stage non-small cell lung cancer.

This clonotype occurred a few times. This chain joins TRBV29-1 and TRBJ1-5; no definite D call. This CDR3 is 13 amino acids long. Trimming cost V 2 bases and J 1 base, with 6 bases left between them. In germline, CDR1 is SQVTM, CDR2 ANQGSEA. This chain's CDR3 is CSVEYNSNQPQHF. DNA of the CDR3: TGCAGCGTTGAATACAACAGCAATCAGCCCCAGCATTTT.

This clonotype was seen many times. CDR3 coding DNA: TGTGCCAGCAGTTTCTATGTTAGCGGGGGTGCAGATACGCAGTATTTT. This encodes CASSFYVSGGADTQYF. This chain links TRBV27 with TRBJ2-3; 9 bases fit TRBD2. The CDR3 loop spans 16 amino acids. The V gene's germline CDR1 is MNHEY and CDR2 SMNVEV (reference sequence). The V gene end was trimmed by 3 bases and the J gene end by 4 bases; junction bases not matched to a gene: 8.

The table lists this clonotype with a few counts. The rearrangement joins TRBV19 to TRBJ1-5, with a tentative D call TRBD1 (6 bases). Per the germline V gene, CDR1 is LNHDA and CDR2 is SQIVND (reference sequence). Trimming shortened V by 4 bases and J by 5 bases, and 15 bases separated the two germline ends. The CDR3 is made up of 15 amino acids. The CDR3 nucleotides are TGTGCCAGTAGTACACCGGGACACGGATATCAGCCCCAGCATTTT. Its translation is CASSTPGHGYQPQHF.

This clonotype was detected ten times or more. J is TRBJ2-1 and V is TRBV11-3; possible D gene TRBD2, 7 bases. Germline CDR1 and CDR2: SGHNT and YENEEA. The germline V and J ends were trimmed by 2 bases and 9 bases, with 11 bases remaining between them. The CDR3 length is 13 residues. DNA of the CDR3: TGTGCCAGCAGCTTAAACAGGGAGGGTGAGCAGTTCTTC. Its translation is CASSLNREGEQFF.

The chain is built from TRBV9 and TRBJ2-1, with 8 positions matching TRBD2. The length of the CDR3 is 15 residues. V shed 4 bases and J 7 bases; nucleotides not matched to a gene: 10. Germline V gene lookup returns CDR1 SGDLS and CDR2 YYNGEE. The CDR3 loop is CASSPFFGRGNEQFF. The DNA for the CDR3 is TGTGCCAGCAGCCCTTTTTTCGGGAGGGGGAATGAGCAGTTCTTC.

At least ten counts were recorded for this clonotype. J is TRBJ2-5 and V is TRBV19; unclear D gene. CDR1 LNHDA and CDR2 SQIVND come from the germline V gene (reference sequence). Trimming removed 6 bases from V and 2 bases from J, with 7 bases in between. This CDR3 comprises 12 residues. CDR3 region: CASSPNQETQYF. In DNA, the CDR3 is TGTGCCAGTAGCCCTAATCAAGAGACCCAGTACTTC.

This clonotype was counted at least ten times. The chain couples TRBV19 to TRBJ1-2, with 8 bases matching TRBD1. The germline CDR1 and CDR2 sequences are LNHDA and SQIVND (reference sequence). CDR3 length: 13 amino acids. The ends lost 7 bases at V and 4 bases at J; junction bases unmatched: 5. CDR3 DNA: TGTGCCAGTAAGGACAGGGCTGGCTATGGCTACACCTTC. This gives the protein CASKDRAGYGYTF.

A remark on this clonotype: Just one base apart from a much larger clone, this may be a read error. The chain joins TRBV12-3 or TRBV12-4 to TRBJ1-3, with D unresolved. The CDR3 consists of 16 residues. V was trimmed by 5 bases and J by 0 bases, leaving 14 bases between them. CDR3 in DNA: TGTGCCAGCAGTCCCGGGTTTCACGGCTCTGGAAACACCATATATTTT. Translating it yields CASSPGFHGSGNTIYF.

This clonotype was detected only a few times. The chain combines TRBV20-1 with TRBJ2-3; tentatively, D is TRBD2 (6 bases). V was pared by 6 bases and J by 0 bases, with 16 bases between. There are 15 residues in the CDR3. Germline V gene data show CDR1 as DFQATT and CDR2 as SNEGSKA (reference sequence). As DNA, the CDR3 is TGCAGTGCGAGCGCTAGCGCCTTTAGCACAGATACGCAGTATTTT. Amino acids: CSASASAFSTDTQYF.

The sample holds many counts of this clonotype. The CDR3: CSARDLPDTEAFF. Written as DNA, the CDR3 is TGCAGTGCTAGAGATCTACCGGACACTGAAGCTTTCTTT. The V and J genes are TRBV20-1 and TRBJ1-1; D is uncertain. Deletions cut 0 bases from V and 3 bases from J, with 8 bases between. CDR3 length: 13 amino acids. Germline V CDR1 and CDR2: DFQATT, SNEGSKA (reference sequence).

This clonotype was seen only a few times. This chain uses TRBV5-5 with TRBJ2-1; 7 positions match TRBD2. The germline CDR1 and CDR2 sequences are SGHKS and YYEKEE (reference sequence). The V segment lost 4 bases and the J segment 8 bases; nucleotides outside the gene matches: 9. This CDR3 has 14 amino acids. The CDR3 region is CASSGRGRSDEQFF. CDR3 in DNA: TGTGCCAGCAGCGGGCGGGGGAGGTCCGATGAGCAGTTCTTC. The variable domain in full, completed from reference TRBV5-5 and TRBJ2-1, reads DAGVTQSPTHLIKTRGQQVTLRCSPISGHKSVSWYQQVLGQGPQFIFQYYEKEERGRGNFPDRFSARQFPNYSSELNVNALLLGDSALYLCASSGRGRSDEQFFGPGTRLTVL.

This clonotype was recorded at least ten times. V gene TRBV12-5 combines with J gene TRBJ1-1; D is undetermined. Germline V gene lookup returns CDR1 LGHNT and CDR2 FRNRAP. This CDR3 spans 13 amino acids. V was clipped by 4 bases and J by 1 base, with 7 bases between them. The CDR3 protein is CASGYLENTEAFF. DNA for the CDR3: TGTGCTAGTGGTTACCTTGAGAACACTGAAGCTTTCTTT.

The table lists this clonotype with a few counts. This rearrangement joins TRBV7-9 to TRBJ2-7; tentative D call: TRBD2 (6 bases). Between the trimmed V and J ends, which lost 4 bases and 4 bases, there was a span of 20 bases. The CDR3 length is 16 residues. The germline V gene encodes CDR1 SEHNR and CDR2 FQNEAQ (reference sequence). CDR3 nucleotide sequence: TGTGCCAGCAGCTCCTCGGGAGAGGGAGCTAGGTACGAGCAGTACTTC. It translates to CASSSSGEGARYEQYF.

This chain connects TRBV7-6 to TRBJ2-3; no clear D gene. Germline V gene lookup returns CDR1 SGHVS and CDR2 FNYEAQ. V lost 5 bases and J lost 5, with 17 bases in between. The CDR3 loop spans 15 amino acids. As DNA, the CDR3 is TGTGCCAGCAGCCAGATCCCGGGCGGTGGAGATACGCAGTATTTT. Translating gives CASSQIPGGGDTQYF.